This T cell receptor beta chain appears in the sequencing data of a study of tumor-infiltrating lymphocytes in glioblastoma multiforme. Note on this clonotype: As yet, its antigen is unknown. At one boundary the junction diverges from the germline segment, which might be a read error.

General study findings and limits: The TCR and somatic mutation analysis included just one glioblastoma patient. Functional subtype sorting of these T cells was not performed.

TCR beta libraries were built from RNA through three nested multiplex PCR rounds using modified ARM-PCR. TCRdb recomputed calls from the multiplex PCR reads with MiXCR, one row per CDR3 protein. The table has about 32,000 distinct CDR3 sequences, 50% to 75% seen once; the top ten hold approximately 31%. This clonotype originated in a male donor with glioblastoma. Sequencing was carried out using brain tumor tissue.

The DNA for the CDR3 is TGCAGTGCTAGGGATTTAGCGGGGGCGACAGATACGCAGTTTTTT. This codes for CSARDLAGATDTQFF. The gene calls are TRBV20-1 and TRBJ2-3; 9 nucleotides match TRBD2. Germline lookup yields CDR1 DFQATT and CDR2 SNEGSKA (reference sequence). CDR3 length: 15 amino acids.